One sample yielded the 30 T cell receptor beta chains listed below, sequenced in a study of T cell responses to AZD1222 COVID-19 vaccine. This table comes from immunoSEQ multiplex PCR, and its TCRdb copy is limited to in-frame clones, with some not included. Here the sample spans over 100,000 clones, 90% being singletons. The material sequenced was peripheral blood, taken on day 0 of AZD1222 vaccination. The receptor source for this set is an adult in good health.

The chain recombines TRBV19 with TRBJ1-5; D is ambiguous. Trimming shortened V by 6 bases and J by 4 bases, and 10 bases separated the two germline ends. Germline CDR1 LNHDA, CDR2 SQIVND (reference sequence). The CDR3 contains 13 residues. The CDR3 here is CASRWQRNQPQHF. Here the CDR3 DNA reads TGTGCCAGTAGGTGGCAGAGAAATCAGCCCCAGCATTTT.

This sequence joins TRBV27 and TRBJ1-6; TRBD1 is a possible D gene (6 bases). The length of the CDR3 is 15 residues. In germline, CDR1 is MNHEY, CDR2 SMNVEV (reference sequence). Trimming took off 6 bases at V and 1 base at J, with 10 bases between the two ends. The DNA of the CDR3 is TGTGCCAGCAGACTACAGGGTTCCTATAATTCACCCCTCCACTTT. This codes for CASRLQGSYNSPLHF.

CDR3 DNA: TGTGCCAGCAGCTTAAGTGGTGGGACAGGGGAAGCCAAAAACATTCAGTACTTC. Translating it yields CASSLSGGTGEAKNIQYF. The rearrangement uses TRBV11-2 and TRBJ2-4; 10 bases fit TRBD1. J lost 0 bases, V lost 2 bases, and 7 bases had no gene match. The CDR3 is 18 amino acids. The germline gives CDR1 SGHAT, CDR2 FQNNGV.

The V and J genes are TRBV6-2 or TRBV6-3 and TRBJ2-2; D may be TRBD2 (5 bases). With 6 bases removed from V and 4 bases from J, the gap between germline ends came to 18 bases. CDR1 is MNHEY and CDR2 is SVGEGT in the germline V gene. The CDR3 sequence is 16 residues long. CDR3 nucleotide sequence: TGTGCCAGCAGCCGGCCGGGGATCGGGGTCACCGGGGAGCTGTTTTTT. Translated, it gives CASSRPGIGVTGELFF.

The chain employs TRBV9 and TRBJ2-7, with D uncertain. The V gene lost 0 bases and the J gene lost 3 bases, with 13 bases spanning the gap. The CDR3 totals 15 residues. From germline, CDR1 is SGDLS and CDR2 YYNGEE. DNA of the CDR3: TGTGCCAGCAGCGTAGAGACGGGCCCCCTCTACGAGCAGTACTTC. Amino acids: CASSVETGPLYEQYF.

V is TRBV4-1 and J is TRBJ1-5; D might be TRBD1 (6 bases). This CDR3 is 16 amino acids long. Germline V CDR1 and CDR2: MGHRA, YSYEKL. With 1 base removed from V and 2 bases from J, the gap between germline ends came to 12 bases. CDR3 sequence (DNA): TGCGCCAGCAGCCAAGTAGGTGAGGGGGGCAATCAGCCCCAGCATTTT. It specifies CASSQVGEGGNQPQHF.

V and J are TRBV29-1 and TRBJ1-2, with 8 bases matching TRBD1. In germline, CDR1 is SQVTM, CDR2 ANQGSEA. The V segment lost 7 bases and the J segment 1 base; nucleotides outside the gene matches: 5. The CDR3 spans 13 residues. The chain's CDR3 is CSASTGGNYGYTF. Here the CDR3 DNA reads TGCAGCGCGAGTACAGGGGGTAACTATGGCTACACCTTC.

V usage is TRBV15 and J usage is TRBJ2-7; D is possibly TRBD1 or TRBD2 (6 bases each). Germline CDR1 LNHNV, CDR2 YYDKDF (reference sequence). V was trimmed by 4 bases and J by 2 bases, leaving 15 bases between them. There are 15 residues in the CDR3. CDR3 in amino acids: CATSTPGGGPYEQYF. Written as DNA, the CDR3 is TGTGCCACCAGCACCCCCGGAGGGGGTCCCTACGAGCAGTACTTC.

V is TRBV2 and J is TRBJ1-2; 10 bases match TRBD1. The V gene's germline CDR1 is SNHLY and CDR2 FYNNEI. This CDR3 contains 16 residues. J was trimmed by 4 bases and V by 5 bases; bases with no gene match: 10. CDR3 sequence reads: CASSLTRGQGSYGYTF. The DNA for the CDR3 is TGTGCCAGCAGTCTTACAAGGGGACAGGGGAGCTATGGCTACACCTTC.

This chain joins TRBV6-6 and TRBJ2-2; 10 bases align to TRBD1. The CDR3 has 20 residues. The ends lost 6 bases at V and 0 bases at J; junction bases unmatched: 16. CDR1 MNHNY and CDR2 SVGAGI come from the germline V gene (reference sequence). CDR3: CASSTTRGDRGPTNTGELFF. The CDR3, as DNA: TGTGCCAGCAGCACCACCCGGGGGGACAGGGGACCTACGAACACCGGGGAGCTGTTTTTT.

The chain joins TRBV5-1 to TRBJ2-5; TRBD1 matches 7 bases. This CDR3 has 15 amino acids. The V gene's germline CDR1 is SGHRS and CDR2 YFSETQ. With V trimmed by 5 bases and J by 1 base, 8 bases remained unmatched. The CDR3 sequence: CASRAEQGTQETQYF. For the CDR3, the DNA is TGCGCCAGCAGGGCCGAACAGGGGACCCAAGAGACCCAGTACTTC.

The chain has TRBV9 and TRBJ1-1; D is unclear. Trimming shortened V by 0 bases and J by 2 bases, and 8 bases separated the two germline ends. This CDR3 region has 14 residues. Germline CDR1 is SGDLS and CDR2 is YYNGEE. DNA of the CDR3: TGTGCCAGCAGCGTAGCCGGAGTAAACACTGAAGCTTTCTTT. Protein product: CASSVAGVNTEAFF.

This clone was observed a handful of times. The chain uses TRBV27 and TRBJ1-1; possibly TRBD1 for D (6 bases). The germline V gene encodes CDR1 MNHEY and CDR2 SMNVEV (reference sequence). The CDR3 consists of 13 residues. V lost 6 bases and J 1 base, leaving 9 bases between the germline ends. Here the CDR3 DNA reads TGTGCCAGCAGAAAACAGGGGAACACTGAAGCTTTCTTT. It yields the protein CASRKQGNTEAFF.

The chain links TRBV30 to TRBJ2-5; a weak D match, TRBD1 (5 bases). In germline, CDR1 is GTSNPN, CDR2 SVGIG (reference sequence). The V end was cut by 0 bases, the J end by 2 bases, with 7 bases between. The CDR3 spans 13 residues. This chain's CDR3 is CAWSVRAQETQYF. The CDR3 nucleotides read TGTGCCTGGAGTGTCAGGGCGCAAGAGACCCAGTACTTC.

The chain joins TRBV19 to TRBJ2-1, with a tentative D call TRBD1 (6 bases). Trimming stripped 4 bases from V and 8 bases from J, with 12 bases between. Germline assignment: CDR1 LNHDA and CDR2 SQIVND (reference sequence). The CDR3 runs to 13 residues. The CDR3 nucleotides read TGTGCCAGTAGTACCCCAGGGGTAGATGAGCAGTTCTTC. Translated, it gives CASSTPGVDEQFF. The variable domain in full, with the rest retrieved from reference TRBV19 and TRBJ2-1, is DGGITQSPKYLFRKEGQNVTLSCEQNLNHDAMYWYRQDPGQGLRLIYYSQIVNDFQKGDIAEGYSVSREKKESFPLTVTSAQKNPTAFYLCASSTPGVDEQFFGPGTRLTVL.

The chain is built from TRBV12-3 or TRBV12-4 and TRBJ2-1; the D gene is possibly TRBD1 (6 bases). V dropped 3 bases and J dropped 8 bases, with 11 bases sitting between them. CDR3 length: 13 amino acids. The CDR3 bases are TGTGCCAGCAGTTTTCAGGGGATCTATGAGCAGTTCTTC. Its protein is CASSFQGIYEQFF.

The V and J genes are TRBV19 and TRBJ1-2; D is unresolved. The CDR3 runs 15 residues. With 2 bases removed from V and 0 bases from J, the gap between germline ends came to 10 bases. CDR1 LNHDA and CDR2 SQIVND come from the germline V gene (reference sequence). In DNA form, the CDR3 reads TGTGCCAGTAGTATAATGGCAGGAGCTAACTATGGCTACACCTTC. Translating it yields CASSIMAGANYGYTF.

V is TRBV7-2 and J is TRBJ2-2; unclear D gene. Trimming left V 1 base short and J 0 bases short, with 6 bases between. The CDR3 covers 15 residues. Germline CDR1 reads SGHTA; CDR2 reads FQGNSA. The CDR3 DNA reads TGTGCCAGCAGCTTAGGGCGGACGAACACCGGGGAGCTGTTTTTT. Translating gives CASSLGRTNTGELFF.

This chain joins TRBV4-3 and TRBJ2-3; no clear D gene. The CDR3 sequence is 13 residues long. Germline CDR1 is LGHNA and CDR2 is YSLEER. Trimming took off 8 bases at V and 2 bases at J, with 11 bases between the two ends. CDR3 amino acids: CASATRITDTQYF. In DNA, the CDR3 is TGCGCCAGCGCGACGAGGATCACAGATACGCAGTATTTT.

The CDR3 spells CASSVDSVSYNEQFF. In DNA, the CDR3 is TGTGCCAGCAGCGTGGACAGTGTCTCCTACAATGAGCAGTTCTTC. The chain combines TRBV9 with TRBJ2-1, with TRBD1 as a possible D gene (6 bases). The germline V gene encodes CDR1 SGDLS and CDR2 YYNGEE. The V gene lost 2 bases and the J gene lost 0 bases, with 9 bases spanning the gap. The CDR3 has 15 residues. The full variable domain, completed using reference TRBV9 and TRBJ2-1, is DSGVTQTPKHLITATGQRVTLRCSPRSGDLSVYWYQQSLDQGLQFLIQYYNGEERAKGNILERFSAQQFPDLHSELNLSSLELGDSALYFCASSVDSVSYNEQFFGPGTRLTVL.

This clone was detected only once. The chain carries TRBV10-2 and TRBJ2-7; D is unresolved. Germline CDR1 reads WSHSY; CDR2 reads SAAADI. CDR3 length: 12 amino acids. The V end was cut by 3 bases, the J end by 5 bases, with 8 bases between. CDR3 bases: TGCGCCAGCAGTGATCACCGCAACGAGCAGTACTTC. This gives the protein CASSDHRNEQYF.

The genes are TRBV5-6 and TRBJ2-7; 9 bases map to TRBD1. Germline V gives CDR1 SGHDT, CDR2 YYEEEE. Trimming removed 3 bases from V and 5 bases from J; junction bases left unmatched: 12. This CDR3 is 16 amino acids long. CDR3 nucleotide sequence: TGTGCCAGCAGCTCAAAACCCGGGACAGGGATACACGAGCAGTACTTC. Translating gives CASSSKPGTGIHEQYF.

J is TRBJ2-7 and V is TRBV9; TRBD2 agrees at 9 bases. Germline lookup yields CDR1 SGDLS and CDR2 YYNGEE. V trimming: 4 bases; J trimming: 7 bases; junction bases outside the gene matches: 12. CDR3 length: 15 amino acids. This CDR3 is CASSPGASGAGEQYF. The CDR3 nucleotides are TGTGCCAGCAGCCCGGGGGCTAGCGGGGCCGGTGAGCAGTACTTC.

This clone was detected once. V is TRBV28 and J is TRBJ2-3; the match to TRBD1 covers 7 bases. The length of the CDR3 is 15 residues. The junction had 7 bases not matched to a gene; V was cut back by 6 bases and J by 1 base. Germline lookup yields CDR1 MDHEN and CDR2 SYDVKM. Here the CDR3 DNA reads TGTGCCAGCAGCCTAGGGACAGCTGGCACAGATACGCAGTATTTT. Residues: CASSLGTAGTDTQYF.

V is TRBV19 and J is TRBJ2-2; TRBD2 aligns across 8 bases. CDR3 size: 15 residues. Germline lookup yields CDR1 LNHDA and CDR2 SQIVND (reference sequence). Unmatched junction bases numbered 3, after V lost 6 bases and J lost 0 bases. The CDR3 sequence is CASRAGLANTGELFF. CDR3 coding DNA: TGTGCCAGTAGGGCGGGACTAGCGAACACCGGGGAGCTGTTTTTT.

This clone came up once. V gene TRBV24-1 combines with J gene TRBJ1-5; D is undetermined. The V end lost 5 bases, the J end lost 4 bases, and 5 bases lay between the germline ends. CDR1 KGHDR and CDR2 SFDVKD come from the germline V gene. This CDR3 has 12 residues. In DNA form, the CDR3 reads TGTGCCACCAGTGTCCGTAATCAGCCCCAGCATTTT. It specifies CATSVRNQPQHF.

The J gene is TRBJ2-1, the V gene TRBV9; 10 bases match TRBD2. The trim removed 0 bases at V and 0 bases at J, leaving 9 bases unmatched. The CDR3 is 19 residues long. Germline V lookup: CDR1 SGDLS, CDR2 YYNGEE. CDR3 sequence reads: CASSVGLAGVPSSYNEQFF. CDR3 sequence (DNA): TGTGCCAGCAGCGTAGGGCTAGCGGGGGTCCCGAGCTCCTACAATGAGCAGTTCTTC.

The chain joins TRBV7-9 to TRBJ2-1; TRBD2 matches 8 bases. This CDR3 contains 15 residues. Losses at the gene ends were 3 bases for V and 4 bases for J; bases not matched to a gene: 5. CDR1 SEHNR and CDR2 FQNEAQ come from the germline V gene (reference sequence). CDR3 bases: TGTGCCAGCAGCTTCGCGGGGGGCCTTTACAATGAGCAGTTCTTC. Amino acid sequence: CASSFAGGLYNEQFF.

V and J are TRBV18 and TRBJ1-2; the D gene is possibly TRBD1 (5 bases). The CDR3 is 14 residues long. Germline lookup yields CDR1 KGHSH and CDR2 LQKENI. Deletions cut 5 bases from V and 8 bases from J, with 18 bases between. CDR3 coding DNA: TGTGCCAGCTCAAGGGAAGAGGGGACGGGCGGCTACACCTTC. Its protein product is CASSREEGTGGYTF.

The chain links TRBV18 to TRBJ2-3; 10 nucleotides align to TRBD2. The CDR3 loop spans 15 amino acids. Losses at the gene ends were 5 bases for V and 1 base for J; bases not matched to a gene: 3. CDR1 and CDR2 from the germline V gene are KGHSH and LQKENI. The CDR3 is CASSFTSGGTDTQYF. The CDR3 DNA is TGTGCCAGCTCATTTACTAGCGGGGGCACAGATACGCAGTATTTT.